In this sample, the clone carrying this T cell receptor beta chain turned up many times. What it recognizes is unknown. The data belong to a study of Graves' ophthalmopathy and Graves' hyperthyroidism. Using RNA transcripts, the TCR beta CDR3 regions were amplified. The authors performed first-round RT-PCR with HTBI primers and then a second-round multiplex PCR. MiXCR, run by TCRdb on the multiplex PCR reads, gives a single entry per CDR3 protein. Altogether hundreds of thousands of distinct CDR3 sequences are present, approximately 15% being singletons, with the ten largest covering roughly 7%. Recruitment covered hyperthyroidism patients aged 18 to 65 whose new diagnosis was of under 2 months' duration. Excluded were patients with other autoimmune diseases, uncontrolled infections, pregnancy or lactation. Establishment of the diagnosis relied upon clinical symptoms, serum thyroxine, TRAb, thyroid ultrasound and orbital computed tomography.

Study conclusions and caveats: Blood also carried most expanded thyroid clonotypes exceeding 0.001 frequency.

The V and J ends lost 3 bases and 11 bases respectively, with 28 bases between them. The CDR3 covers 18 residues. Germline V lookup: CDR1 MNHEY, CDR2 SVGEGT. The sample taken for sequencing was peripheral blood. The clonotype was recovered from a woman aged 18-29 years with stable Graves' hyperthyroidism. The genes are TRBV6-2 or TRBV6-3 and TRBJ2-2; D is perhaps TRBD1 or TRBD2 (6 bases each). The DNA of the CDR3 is TGTGCCAGCAGTTATGTCTTGCGGGGCAGGGGTGCGTTCGGAGAGCTGTTTTTT. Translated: CASSYVLRGRGAFGELFF.